This passage covers 2 T cell receptor beta chains from one sample sequenced in a study of lymphopenia after photon versus proton radiotherapy. Measured with immunoSEQ multiplex PCR; TCRdb has only the in-frame clones, and not every one. This table holds roughly 57,000 clones, about four fifths found once. The source was peripheral blood, collected from a patient treated with photon-based radiotherapy. Receptors originate from a man aged 50-59 years with gastric cancer.

The chain joins TRBV6-5 to TRBJ1-5, with D uncertain. Germline-derived CDR1 and CDR2 are MNHEY and SVGAGI. The CDR3 covers 12 residues. V gave up 8 bases and J gave up 1 base, with 6 bases separating them. The CDR3 bases are TGTGCCAGCGGCGACAGCAATCAGCCCCAGCATTTT. Encoded protein: CASGDSNQPQHF.

V and J are TRBV15 and TRBJ2-7, with TRBD2 identical over 7 bases. The junction had 4 bases not matched to a gene; V was cut back by 0 bases and J by 2 bases. The CDR3 consists of 15 residues. The V gene's germline CDR1 is LNHNV and CDR2 YYDKDF (reference sequence). The CDR3 bases are TGTGCCACCAGCAGAGATACTAGCGCTCCCTACGAGCAGTACTTC. Translation: CATSRDTSAPYEQYF.